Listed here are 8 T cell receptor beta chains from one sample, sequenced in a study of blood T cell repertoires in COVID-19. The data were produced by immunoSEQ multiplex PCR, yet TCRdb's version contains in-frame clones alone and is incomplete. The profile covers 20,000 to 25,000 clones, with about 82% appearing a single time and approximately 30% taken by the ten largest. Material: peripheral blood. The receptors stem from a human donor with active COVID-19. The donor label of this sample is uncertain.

CDR3 sequence (DNA): TGTGCCAGCAGCTTCGGGGGAGTTTATAGCAATCAGCCCCAGCATTTT. Translating it yields CASSFGGVYSNQPQHF. The chain couples TRBV5-6 to TRBJ1-5; a weak D match, TRBD1 (5 bases). This CDR3 has 16 amino acids. The V and J ends lost 2 bases and 0 bases respectively, with 12 bases between them. Germline lookup yields CDR1 SGHDT and CDR2 YYEEEE.

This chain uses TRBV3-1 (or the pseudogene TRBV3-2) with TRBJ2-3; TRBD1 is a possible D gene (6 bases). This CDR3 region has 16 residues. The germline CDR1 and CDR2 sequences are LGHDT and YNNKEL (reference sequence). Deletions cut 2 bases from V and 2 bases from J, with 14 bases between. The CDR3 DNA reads TGTGCCAGCAGCCAAAGCCCGACAGGCCTCACAGATACGCAGTATTTT. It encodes CASSQSPTGLTDTQYF.

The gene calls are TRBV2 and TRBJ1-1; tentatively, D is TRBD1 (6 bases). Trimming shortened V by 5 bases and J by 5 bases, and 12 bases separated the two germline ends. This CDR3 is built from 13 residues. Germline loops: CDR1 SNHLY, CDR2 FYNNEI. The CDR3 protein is CASSPRGGTEAFF. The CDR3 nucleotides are TGTGCCAGCAGTCCCCGAGGGGGAACTGAAGCTTTCTTT.

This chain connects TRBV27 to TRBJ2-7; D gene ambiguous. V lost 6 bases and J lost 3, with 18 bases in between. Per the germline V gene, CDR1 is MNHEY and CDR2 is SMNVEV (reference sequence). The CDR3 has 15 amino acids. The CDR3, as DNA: TGTGCCAGCAGAAATAACATACGCACCTTCTACGAGCAGTACTTC. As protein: CASRNNIRTFYEQYF.

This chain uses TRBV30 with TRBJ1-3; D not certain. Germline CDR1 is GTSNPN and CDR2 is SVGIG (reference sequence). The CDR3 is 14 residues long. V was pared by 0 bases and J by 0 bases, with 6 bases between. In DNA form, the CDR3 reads TGTGCCTGGAGTGTAACAGCCTCTGGAAACACCATATATTTT. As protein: CAWSVTASGNTIYF.

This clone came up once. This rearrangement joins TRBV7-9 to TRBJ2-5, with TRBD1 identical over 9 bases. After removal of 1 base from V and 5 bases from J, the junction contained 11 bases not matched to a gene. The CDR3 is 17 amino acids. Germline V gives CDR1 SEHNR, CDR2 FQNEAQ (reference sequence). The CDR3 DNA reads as TGTGCCAGCAGCTTAGGGGCCGGGGACAGGGTGGCGGAGACCCAGTACTTC. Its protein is CASSLGAGDRVAETQYF.

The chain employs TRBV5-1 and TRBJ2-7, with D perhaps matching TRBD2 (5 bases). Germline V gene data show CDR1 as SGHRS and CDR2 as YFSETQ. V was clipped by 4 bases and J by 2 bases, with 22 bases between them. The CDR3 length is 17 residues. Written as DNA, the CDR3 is TGCGCCAGCAGCCCGACCTCGATCATTGGAGGCACCTACGAGCAGTACTTC. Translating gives CASSPTSIIGGTYEQYF.

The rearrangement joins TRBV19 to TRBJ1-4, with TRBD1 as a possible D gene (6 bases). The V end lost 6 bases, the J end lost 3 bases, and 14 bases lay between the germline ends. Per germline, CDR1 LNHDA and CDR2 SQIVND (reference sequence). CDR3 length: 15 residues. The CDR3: CASRIAGEANEKLFF. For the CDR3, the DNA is TGTGCCAGTAGGATCGCAGGGGAAGCTAATGAAAAACTGTTTTTT.